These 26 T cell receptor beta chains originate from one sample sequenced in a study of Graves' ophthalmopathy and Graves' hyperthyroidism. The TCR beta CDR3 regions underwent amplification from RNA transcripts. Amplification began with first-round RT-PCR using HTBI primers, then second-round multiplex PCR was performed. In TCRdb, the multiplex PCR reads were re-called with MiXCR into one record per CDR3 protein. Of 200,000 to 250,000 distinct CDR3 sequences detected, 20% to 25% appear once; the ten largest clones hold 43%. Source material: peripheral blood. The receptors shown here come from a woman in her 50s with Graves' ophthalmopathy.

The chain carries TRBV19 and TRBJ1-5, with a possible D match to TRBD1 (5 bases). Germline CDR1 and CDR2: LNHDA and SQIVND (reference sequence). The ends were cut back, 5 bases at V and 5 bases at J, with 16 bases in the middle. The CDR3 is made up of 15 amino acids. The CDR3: CASSQGARSYQPQHF. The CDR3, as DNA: TGTGCCAGTAGTCAAGGGGCGCGAAGTTATCAGCCCCAGCATTTT.

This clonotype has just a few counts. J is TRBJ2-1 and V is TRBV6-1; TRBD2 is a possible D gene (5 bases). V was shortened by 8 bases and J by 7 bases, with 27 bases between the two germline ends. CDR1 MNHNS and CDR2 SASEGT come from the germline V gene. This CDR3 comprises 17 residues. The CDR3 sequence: CASQKALAALGSNEQFF. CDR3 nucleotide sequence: TGTGCCAGCCAGAAGGCGCTAGCCGCCCTCGGTTCAAATGAGCAGTTCTTC.

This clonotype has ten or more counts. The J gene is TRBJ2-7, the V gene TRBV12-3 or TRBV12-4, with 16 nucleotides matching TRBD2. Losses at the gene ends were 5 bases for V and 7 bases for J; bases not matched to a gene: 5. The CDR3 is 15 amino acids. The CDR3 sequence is CASSAGLAGGWEQYF. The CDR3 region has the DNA TGTGCCAGCAGTGCGGGACTAGCGGGAGGGTGGGAGCAGTACTTC.

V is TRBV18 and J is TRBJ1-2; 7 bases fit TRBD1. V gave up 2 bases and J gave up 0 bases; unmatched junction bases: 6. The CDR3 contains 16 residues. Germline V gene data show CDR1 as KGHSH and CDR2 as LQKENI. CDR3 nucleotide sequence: TGTGCCAGCTCACCAGGCAGGGGGACTGCTAACTATGGCTACACCTTC. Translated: CASSPGRGTANYGYTF.

The CDR3 reads CASSEARVAGGPGVETQYF. The CDR3 DNA sequence: TGTGCCAGCAGTGAAGCGCGAGTAGCGGGAGGGCCCGGAGTAGAGACCCAGTACTTC. The chain has TRBV6-1 and TRBJ2-5; 11 bases match TRBD2. J was trimmed by 4 bases and V by 0 bases; bases with no gene match: 13. CDR1 MNHNS and CDR2 SASEGT come from the germline V gene. This CDR3 spans 19 amino acids.

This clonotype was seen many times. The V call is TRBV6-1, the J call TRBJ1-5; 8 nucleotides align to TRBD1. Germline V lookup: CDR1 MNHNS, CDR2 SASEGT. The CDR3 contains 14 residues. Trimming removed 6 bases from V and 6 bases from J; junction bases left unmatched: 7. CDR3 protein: CASSLRQGSQPQHF. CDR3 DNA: TGTGCCAGCAGCCTTCGACAGGGGAGTCAGCCCCAGCATTTT.

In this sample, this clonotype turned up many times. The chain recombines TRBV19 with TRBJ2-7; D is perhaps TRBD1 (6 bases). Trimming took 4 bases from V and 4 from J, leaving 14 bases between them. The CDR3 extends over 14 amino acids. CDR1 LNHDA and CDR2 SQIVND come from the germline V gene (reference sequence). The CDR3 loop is CASSSQGGPYEQYF. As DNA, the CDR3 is TGTGCCAGTAGTAGTCAAGGGGGACCGTACGAGCAGTACTTC.

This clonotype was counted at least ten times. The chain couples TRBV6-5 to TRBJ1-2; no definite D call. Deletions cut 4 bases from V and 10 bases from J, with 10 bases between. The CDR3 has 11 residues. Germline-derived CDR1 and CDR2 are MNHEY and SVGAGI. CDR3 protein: CASSSESDYTF. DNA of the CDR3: TGTGCCAGCAGTTCCGAGAGTGACTACACCTTC.

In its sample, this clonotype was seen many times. DNA of the CDR3: TGTGCCTGGAGTCCGGACCAATACTATGGCTACACCTTC. Its protein is CAWSPDQYYGYTF. This chain connects TRBV30 to TRBJ1-2; D is ambiguous. V gave up 2 bases and J gave up 3 bases, with 10 bases separating them. The CDR3 contains 13 residues. CDR1 is GTSNPN and CDR2 is SVGIG in the germline V gene (reference sequence).

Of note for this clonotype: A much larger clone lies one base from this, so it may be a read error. The CDR3 coding sequence is TGCGCCAGCAGCCCAGTATCGGCGTACGAGCAGTACTTC. Protein: CASSPVSAYEQYF. The gene calls are TRBV4-1 and TRBJ2-7; D is ambiguous. This CDR3 has 13 residues. CDR1 MGHRA and CDR2 YSYEKL come from the germline V gene. Trimming took off 4 bases at V and 4 bases at J, with 11 bases between the two ends.

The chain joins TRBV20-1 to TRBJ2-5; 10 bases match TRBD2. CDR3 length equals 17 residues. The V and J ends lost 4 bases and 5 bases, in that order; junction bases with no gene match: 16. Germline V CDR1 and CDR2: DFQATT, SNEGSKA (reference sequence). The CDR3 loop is CSAKGPSGSIRTETQYF. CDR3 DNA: TGCAGTGCTAAGGGTCCTAGCGGGAGTATTAGGACGGAGACCCAGTACTTC.

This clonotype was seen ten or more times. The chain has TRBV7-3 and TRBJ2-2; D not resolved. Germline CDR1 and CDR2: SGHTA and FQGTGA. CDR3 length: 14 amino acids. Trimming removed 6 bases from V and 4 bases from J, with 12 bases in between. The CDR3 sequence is CASRLSRITGELFF. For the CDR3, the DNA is TGTGCCAGCAGACTTTCAAGGATCACCGGGGAGCTGTTTTTT.

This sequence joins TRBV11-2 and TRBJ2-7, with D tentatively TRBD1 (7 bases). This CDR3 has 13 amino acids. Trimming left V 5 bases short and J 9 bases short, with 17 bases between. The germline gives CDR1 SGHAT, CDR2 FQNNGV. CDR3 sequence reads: CASSQEGALRQYF. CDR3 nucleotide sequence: TGTGCCAGCAGCCAGGAGGGGGCATTGCGGCAGTACTTC.

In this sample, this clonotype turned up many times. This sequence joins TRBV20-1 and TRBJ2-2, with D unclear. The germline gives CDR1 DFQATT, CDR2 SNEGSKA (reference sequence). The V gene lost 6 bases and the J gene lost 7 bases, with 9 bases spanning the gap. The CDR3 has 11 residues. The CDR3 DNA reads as TGCAGTGCCACCATGGGCGGGGAGCTGTTTTTT. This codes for CSATMGGELFF.

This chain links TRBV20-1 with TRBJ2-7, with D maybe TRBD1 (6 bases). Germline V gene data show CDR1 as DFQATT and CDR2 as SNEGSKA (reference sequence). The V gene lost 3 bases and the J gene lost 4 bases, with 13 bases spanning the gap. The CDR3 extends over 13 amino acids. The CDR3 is CSASDGDTYEQYF. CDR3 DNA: TGCAGTGCTAGTGACGGGGACACTTACGAGCAGTACTTC.

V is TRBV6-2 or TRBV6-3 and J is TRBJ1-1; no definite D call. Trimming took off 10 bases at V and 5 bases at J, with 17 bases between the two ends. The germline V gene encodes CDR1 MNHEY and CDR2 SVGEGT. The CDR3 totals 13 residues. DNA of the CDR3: TGTGCCACCACGACCCACAGTGGGACTGAAGCTTTCTTT. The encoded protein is CATTTHSGTEAFF.

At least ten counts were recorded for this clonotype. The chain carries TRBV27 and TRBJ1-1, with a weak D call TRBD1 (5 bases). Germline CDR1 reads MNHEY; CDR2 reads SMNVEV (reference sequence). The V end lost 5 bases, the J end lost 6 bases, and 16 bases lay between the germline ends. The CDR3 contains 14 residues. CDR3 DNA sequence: TGTGCCAGCAGTCTCCGGGGGAGGGGCTCTGAAGCTTTCTTT. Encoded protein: CASSLRGRGSEAFF.

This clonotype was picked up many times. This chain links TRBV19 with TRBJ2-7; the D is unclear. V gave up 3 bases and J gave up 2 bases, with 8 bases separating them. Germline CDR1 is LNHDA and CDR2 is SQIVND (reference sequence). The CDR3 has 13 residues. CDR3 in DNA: TGTGCCAGTAGTATGGAGCTCCCCTACGAGCAGTACTTC. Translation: CASSMELPYEQYF.

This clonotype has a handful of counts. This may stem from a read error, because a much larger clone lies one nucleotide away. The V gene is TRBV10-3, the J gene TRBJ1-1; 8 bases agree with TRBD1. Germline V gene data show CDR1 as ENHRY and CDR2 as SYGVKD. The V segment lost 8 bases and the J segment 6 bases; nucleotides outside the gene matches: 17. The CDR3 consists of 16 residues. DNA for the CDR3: TGTGCCATCGTAAGGAACAGGGGGAGAGGGAGCGCTGAAGCTTTCTTT. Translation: CAIVRNRGRGSAEAFF.

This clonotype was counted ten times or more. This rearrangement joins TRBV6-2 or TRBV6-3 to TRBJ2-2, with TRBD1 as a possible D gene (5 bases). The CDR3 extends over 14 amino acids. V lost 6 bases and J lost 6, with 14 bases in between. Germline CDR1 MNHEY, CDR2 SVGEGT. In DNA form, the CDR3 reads TGTGCCAGCAGGATCAGGGTTGGGGCCGGGGAGCTGTTTTTT. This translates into CASRIRVGAGELFF.

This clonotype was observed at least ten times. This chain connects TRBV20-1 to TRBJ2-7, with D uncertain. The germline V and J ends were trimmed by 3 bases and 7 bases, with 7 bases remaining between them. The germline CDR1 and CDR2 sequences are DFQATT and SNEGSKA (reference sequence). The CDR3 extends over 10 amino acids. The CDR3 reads CSARAEEQYF. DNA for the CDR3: TGCAGTGCTAGGGCTGAGGAGCAGTACTTC.

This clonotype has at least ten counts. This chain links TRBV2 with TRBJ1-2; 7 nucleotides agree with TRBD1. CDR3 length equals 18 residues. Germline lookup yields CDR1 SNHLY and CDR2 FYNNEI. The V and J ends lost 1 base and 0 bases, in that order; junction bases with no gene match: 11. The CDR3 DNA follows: TGTGCCAGCAGTGAAGGCGGGACAGCTATTTATTCTAACTATGGCTACACCTTC. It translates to CASSEGGTAIYSNYGYTF.

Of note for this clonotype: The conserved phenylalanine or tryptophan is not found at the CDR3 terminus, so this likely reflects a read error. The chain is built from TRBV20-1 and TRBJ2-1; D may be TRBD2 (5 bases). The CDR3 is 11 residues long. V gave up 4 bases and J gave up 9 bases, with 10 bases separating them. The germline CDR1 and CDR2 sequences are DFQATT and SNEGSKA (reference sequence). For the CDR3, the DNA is TGCAGTGCTAATCGGGAAAGTGAGCAGTTCCTC. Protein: CSANRESEQFL.

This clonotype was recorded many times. CDR3 nucleotides: TGTGCCAGCAGTCAACAGGGGATAGAGACCCAGTACTTC. Amino acids: CASSQQGIETQYF. V and J are TRBV27 and TRBJ2-5, with 7 bases aligning to TRBD1. Germline loops: CDR1 MNHEY, CDR2 SMNVEV (reference sequence). This CDR3 is built from 13 residues. V lost 5 bases to trimming and J lost 4 bases; unmatched junction nucleotides: 4.

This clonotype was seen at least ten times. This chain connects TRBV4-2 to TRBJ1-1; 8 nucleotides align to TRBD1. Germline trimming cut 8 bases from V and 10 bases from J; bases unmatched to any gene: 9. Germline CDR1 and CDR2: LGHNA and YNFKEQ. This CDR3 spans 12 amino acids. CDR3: CASGNRGGGAFF. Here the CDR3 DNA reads TGTGCCAGCGGGAACAGGGGGGGAGGAGCTTTCTTT.

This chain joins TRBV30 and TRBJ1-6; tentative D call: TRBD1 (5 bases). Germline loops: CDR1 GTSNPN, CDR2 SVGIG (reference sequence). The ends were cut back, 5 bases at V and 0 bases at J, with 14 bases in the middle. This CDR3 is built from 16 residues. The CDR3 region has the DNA TGTGCCTGGGGGGTAGACAGAGGCTCCTATAATTCACCCCTCCACTTT. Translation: CAWGVDRGSYNSPLHF.